Below, 20 T cell receptor beta chains from the same sample are listed, as sequenced in a study of shared T cell receptors in the human thymus. Here immunoSEQ multiplex PCR was the method, and the copy in TCRdb shows in-frame clones only, minus some. The data contain over 350,000 clones, approximately 95% of them singletons. The specimen was thymocytes. These receptors were obtained from a human donor.

This chain connects TRBV6-1 to TRBJ2-1; 8 bases map to TRBD1. The CDR3 loop spans 14 amino acids. Germline CDR1 is MNHNS and CDR2 is SASEGT. V gave up 6 bases and J gave up 3 bases; unmatched junction bases: 4. CDR3 sequence reads: CASRPDRGYNEQFF. The CDR3 DNA reads TGTGCCAGCAGACCAGACAGGGGCTACAATGAGCAGTTCTTC.

The chain employs TRBV7-3 and TRBJ1-1; D is unclear. Germline CDR1 reads SGHTA; CDR2 reads FQGTGA. Trimming stripped 0 bases from V and 1 base from J, with 15 bases between. The CDR3 totals 17 residues. The DNA of the CDR3 is TGTGCCAGCAGCTTAACCTCACGTCGGGTAAGGAACACTGAAGCTTTCTTT. Its protein product is CASSLTSRRVRNTEAFF.

This sequence joins TRBV7-2 and TRBJ2-7; no clear D. CDR1 is SGHTA and CDR2 is FQGNSA in the germline V gene. CDR3 length: 17 amino acids. V shed 3 bases and J shed 0 bases, with 18 bases lying between them. The CDR3: CASSFESQVRSSYEQYF. CDR3 DNA: TGTGCCAGCAGCTTTGAGAGTCAGGTGAGGAGCTCCTACGAGCAGTACTTC. Complete variable domain (other parts from reference TRBV7-2 and TRBJ2-7): GAGVSQSPSNKVTEKGKDVELRCDPISGHTALYWYRQSLGQGLEFLIYFQGNSAPDKSGLPSDRFSAERTGGSVSTLTIQRTQQEDSAVYLCASSFESQVRSSYEQYFGPGTRLTVT.

This clone was detected only once. This chain joins TRBV5-6 and TRBJ2-2; 7 bases are a match to TRBD1. Germline V gene data show CDR1 as SGHDT and CDR2 as YYEEEE. V lost 3 bases, J lost 3 bases, and 8 bases stayed unmatched. This CDR3 spans 16 amino acids. CDR3 amino acids: CASSSDRSRDTGELFF. Here the CDR3 DNA reads TGTGCCAGCAGCTCGGACAGGAGCCGGGACACCGGGGAGCTGTTTTTT.

CDR3 DNA sequence: TGTGCCAGCAGCTGCCCAGAAGGCAGCGGTACTAGCGGGATATACGAGCAGTACTTC. This translates into CASSCPEGSGTSGIYEQYF. The chain links TRBV7-9 to TRBJ2-7; 10 bases align to TRBD2. With V trimmed by 4 bases and J by 4 bases, 19 bases remained unmatched. The germline V gene encodes CDR1 SEHNR and CDR2 FQNEAQ (reference sequence). The CDR3 has 19 residues.

This clone was seen just once. The genes are TRBV25-1 and TRBJ2-7; a weak D match, TRBD2 (5 bases). This CDR3 is built from 15 residues. Germline V gene sequence: CDR1 MGHDK, CDR2 SYGVNS. Trimming took 4 bases from V and 9 from J, leaving 22 bases between them. CDR3 sequence (DNA): TGTGCCAGCAGTGGTCCATGGGTCCCTGGACTCGCGCAGTACTTC. It codes for CASSGPWVPGLAQYF.

The chain uses TRBV5-1 and TRBJ2-3; TRBD1 or TRBD2 may be the D gene (6 bases each). The germline V and J ends were trimmed by 2 bases and 6 bases, with 19 bases remaining between them. Germline-derived CDR1 and CDR2 are SGHRS and YFSETQ. This CDR3 is 16 amino acids long. The CDR3 DNA reads TGCGCCAGCAGCTTTCTCGGACTGAAAGGGGGGGATACGCAGTATTTT. Translating it yields CASSFLGLKGGDTQYF.

The chain carries TRBV6-5 and TRBJ1-5, with D unclear. V was pared by 9 bases and J by 2 bases, with 14 bases between. CDR1 is MNHEY, CDR2 SVGAGI, per germline. There are 14 residues in the CDR3. This CDR3 is CASAGKEGNQPQHF. As DNA, the CDR3 is TGTGCCAGTGCGGGGAAGGAAGGCAATCAGCCCCAGCATTTT.

V usage is TRBV4-1 and J usage is TRBJ2-3; tentative D call: TRBD1 (6 bases). Germline CDR1 reads MGHRA; CDR2 reads YSYEKL. Trimming removed 0 bases at V and 1 base at J, with 14 bases between. The CDR3 is 17 amino acids. DNA of the CDR3: TGCGCCAGCAGCCAAGATTTCGACAGGCCCCGCACAGATACGCAGTATTTT. This encodes CASSQDFDRPRTDTQYF.

The V and J genes are TRBV6-5 and TRBJ1-2; 7 bases line up with TRBD1. Germline CDR1 is MNHEY and CDR2 is SVGAGI. The CDR3 spans 14 residues. V lost 5 bases and J lost 5; bases outside the gene matches: 8. For the CDR3, the DNA is TGTGCCAGCAGTCAGACAGGGTGGGGATATGGCTACACCTTC. Encoded protein: CASSQTGWGYGYTF.

The V and J genes are TRBV7-6 and TRBJ2-1; 7 positions match TRBD2. Germline CDR1 and CDR2: SGHVS and FNYEAQ. Unmatched junction bases numbered 9, after V lost 0 bases and J lost 7 bases. The CDR3 extends over 16 amino acids. CDR3 bases: TGTGCCAGCAGCTTAGCGTGGCTAGCGGCCACGAATGAGCAGTTCTTC. This translates into CASSLAWLAATNEQFF.

V is TRBV4-3 and J is TRBJ2-1, with D unclear. With 0 bases removed from V and 7 bases from J, the gap between germline ends came to 13 bases. CDR3 length: 15 residues. From germline, CDR1 is LGHNA and CDR2 YSLEER. The DNA of the CDR3 is TGCGCCAGCAGCCAAGAGGAAGCACGACCGAATGAGCAGTTCTTC. The encoded protein is CASSQEEARPNEQFF.

J is TRBJ2-1 and V is TRBV9; 11 bases are a match to TRBD2. The germline V gene encodes CDR1 SGDLS and CDR2 YYNGEE. The CDR3 sequence is 18 residues long. The V and J ends lost 0 bases and 6 bases, in that order; junction bases with no gene match: 11. CDR3 DNA: TGTGCCAGCAGCGTAGTAGATAGCGGGAGGGACACGGGCAATGAGCAGTTCTTC. It yields the protein CASSVVDSGRDTGNEQFF.

The rearrangement links TRBV28 to TRBJ1-2, with a possible D match to TRBD1 (6 bases). There are 13 residues in the CDR3. Germline loops: CDR1 MDHEN, CDR2 SYDVKM. Trimming removed 6 bases from V and 8 bases from J, with 16 bases in between. The CDR3 coding sequence is TGTGCCAGCAGACCCCGTAGCAGGGGAGGCTACACCTTC. It codes for CASRPRSRGGYTF.

This clone was detected once. J is TRBJ1-1 and V is TRBV14; D is unclear. The CDR3 totals 15 residues. V was pared by 6 bases and J by 10 bases, with 24 bases between. The germline V gene has CDR1 SGHDN and CDR2 FVKESK. In DNA, the CDR3 is TGTGCCAGCAGTTCTTTACGGACCGACTATCCTCGAGCTTTCTTT. Translating it yields CASSSLRTDYPRAFF. The full variable domain, in which reference TRBV14 and TRBJ1-1 provide the parts outside the CDR3, is EAGVTQFPSHSVIEKGQTVTLRCDPISGHDNLYWYRRVMGKEIKFLLHFVKESKQDESGMPNNRFLAERTGGTYSTLKVQPAELEDSGVYFCASSSLRTDYPRAFFGQGTRLTVV.

J is TRBJ2-4 and V is TRBV7-2; 8 nucleotides agree with TRBD2. In germline, CDR1 is SGHTA, CDR2 FQGNSA. V was clipped by 4 bases and J by 0 bases; unmatched bases: 11. The CDR3 contains 18 residues. The CDR3 protein is CASSSPLAGLLAKNIQYF. DNA for the CDR3: TGTGCCAGCAGCTCCCCTCTAGCGGGTCTTCTAGCCAAAAACATTCAGTACTTC.

The V call is TRBV5-1, the J call TRBJ2-1; a weak D match, TRBD1 (6 bases). Per the germline V gene, CDR1 is SGHRS and CDR2 is YFSETQ. The germline V and J ends were trimmed by 5 bases and 6 bases, with 15 bases remaining between them. This CDR3 comprises 14 residues. For the CDR3, the DNA is TGCGCCAGCAGACTTGACAAAGGGGGCAATGAGCAGTTCTTC. Residues: CASRLDKGGNEQFF.

This clone was detected only a few times. The chain recombines TRBV7-9 with TRBJ2-7; no firm D call. The CDR3 loop spans 14 amino acids. CDR1 SEHNR and CDR2 FQNEAQ come from the germline V gene (reference sequence). V gave up 0 bases and J gave up 0 bases, with 6 bases separating them. The CDR3 DNA reads as TGTGCCAGCAGCTTAGCTGCCCTCTCCTACGAGCAGTACTTC. Protein product: CASSLAALSYEQYF. The full variable domain, in which reference TRBV7-9 and TRBJ2-7 provide the parts outside the CDR3, is DTGVSQNPRHKITKRGQNVTFRCDPISEHNRLYWYRQTLGQGPEFLTYFQNEAQLEKSRLLSDRFSAERPKGSFSTLEIQRTEQGDSAMYLCASSLAALSYEQYFGPGTRLTVT.

V is TRBV6-6 and J is TRBJ1-2, with 7 bases aligning to TRBD1. Germline assignment: CDR1 MNHNY and CDR2 SVGAGI (reference sequence). This CDR3 has 16 residues. V gave up 5 bases and J gave up 1 base; unmatched junction bases: 10. The CDR3 nucleotides are TGTGCCAGCAGTCCGCTCGGGACAGCTTATAACTATGGCTACACCTTC. Encoded protein: CASSPLGTAYNYGYTF.

V gene TRBV6-5 combines with J gene TRBJ2-1; perhaps TRBD2 as D (7 bases). The CDR3 loop spans 13 amino acids. Germline assignment: CDR1 MNHEY and CDR2 SVGAGI. Deletions cut 8 bases from V and 6 bases from J, with 14 bases between. This chain's CDR3 is CASRGGGCNEQFF. CDR3 coding DNA: TGTGCCAGCCGAGGGGGGGGGTGCAATGAGCAGTTCTTC.